This TCR beta chain was sequenced in a study of tumor and adjacent non-tumor tissue in lung cancer. About the study: Aged about 31 to 80 years, patients included under 13 men and roughly five women with stage I to III disease.

As to this clonotype: The antigen remains unidentified.

In germline, CDR1 is LGHNA, CDR2 YNFKEQ. V lost 1 base and J lost 0, with 7 bases in between. The CDR3 consists of 14 residues. The template was RNA from unsorted bulk tissue. Newly diagnosed lung cancer patients had thoracic surgery in China, August–late 2014, without prior chemotherapy. Whole-study results and caveats: Compared with tumor, normal lung showed significantly lower TCR diversity. Top 100 clones took a larger repertoire share in normal lung.

The library came from three nested PCR rounds adapted from ARM-PCR protocols. TCRdb analysed the multiplex PCR reads with MiXCR anew, one entry per CDR3 protein. The data contain about 120,000 distinct CDR3 sequences, approximately 84% of them singletons. The J gene is TRBJ2-7, the V gene TRBV4-2; no reliable D call. The sequencing sample was made of lung tumor tissue. The clonotype originates from a man in his 70s with non-small cell lung cancer. The chain's CDR3 is CASSQVLSSYEQYF. CDR3 sequence (DNA): TGTGCCAGCAGCCAAGTACTTAGCTCCTACGAGCAGTACTTC.